The entry that follows covers one T cell receptor (beta chain) sequence. This sample stems from a study of blood T cell repertoires in COVID-19. Original data processing: Amplified reference gene primers provided the basis for estimating nucleated cell counts. Using immunoSEQ multiplex PCR, the repertoire was profiled, and TCRdb retains in-frame clones only, with some absent. Clonal size and the V and J genes are those of that table, whereas D and trimming came from the DNA. The sample records approximately 98,000 clones, over 70% being singletons. The germline V gene has CDR1 LGHDT and CDR2 YNNKEL (reference sequence). Trimming took off 1 base at V and 8 bases at J, with 20 bases between the two ends. This CDR3 region has 17 residues.

The rearrangement uses TRBV3-1 (or the pseudogene TRBV3-2) and TRBJ1-4; D call uncertain. The sample was peripheral blood. The receptor was isolated from a woman older than 75 with acute or convalescent COVID-19. The chain's CDR3 is CASSQVQRPRVGEKLFF. As DNA, the CDR3 is TGTGCCAGCAGCCAAGTTCAGCGGCCTCGCGTGGGAGAAAAACTGTTTTTT.